The clone carrying this T cell receptor (beta chain) was seen only once. This sample stems from a study of T cell changes during pregnancy in multiple sclerosis. V gave up 1 base and J gave up 7 bases; unmatched junction bases: 9. The CDR3 sequence is 15 residues long. Germline assignment: CDR1 SGHRS and CDR2 YFSETQ. TCRdb keeps only in-frame clones here, not all; method: immunoSEQ multiplex PCR. In the table there are tens of thousands of clones, 75% to 95% of which are singletons. The TCR originated in a female donor with multiple sclerosis, enrolled in a pregnancy study. The sample was CD4+ T cells from peripheral blood mononuclear cells, taken before pregnancy. The chain links TRBV5-1 to TRBJ2-5, with 8 bases lining up with TRBD2. CDR3 bases: TGCGCCAGCAGCTTGAAAGTCACGGGGGGGCGGACCCAGTACTTC. Its translation is CASSLKVTGGRTQYF.